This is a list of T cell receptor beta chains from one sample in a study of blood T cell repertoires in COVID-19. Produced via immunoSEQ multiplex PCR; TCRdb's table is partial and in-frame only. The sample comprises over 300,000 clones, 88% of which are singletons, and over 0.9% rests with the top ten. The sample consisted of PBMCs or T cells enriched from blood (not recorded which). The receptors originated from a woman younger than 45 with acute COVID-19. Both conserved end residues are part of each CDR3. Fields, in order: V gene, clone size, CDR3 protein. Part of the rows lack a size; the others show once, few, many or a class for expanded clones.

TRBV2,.,CASSGSGLGEKLFF
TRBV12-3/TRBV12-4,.,CASSPGTAEQYF
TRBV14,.,CASSLQGGNNSPLHF
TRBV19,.,CASSIGRGGEQFF
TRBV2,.,CASSGRVFSYGYTF
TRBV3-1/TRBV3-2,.,CATQWRDQETQYF
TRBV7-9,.,CASSFGRGTEAFF
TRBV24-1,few,CATSELRGGFYGYTF
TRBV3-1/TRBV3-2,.,CASSQDGTGSVGGELFF
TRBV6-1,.,CASSETGSVTDTQYF
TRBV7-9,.,CASSLSGAQSQAFF
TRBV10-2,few,CASSEQGTQPQHF
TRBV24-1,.,CATSDPTRGGRVPHTGELFF
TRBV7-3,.,CASSSLSSGANVLTF
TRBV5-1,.,CASSLSGGSNQPQHF
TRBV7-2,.,CASSSYNSPLHF
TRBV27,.,CASSLARTGTEAFF
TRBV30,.,CAWSVSQFTAFF
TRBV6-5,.,CASSPSYQLNEKLFF
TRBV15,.,CATSRDRGSSYGYTF
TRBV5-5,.,CASSLGVTSGLKDTQYF
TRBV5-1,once,CASSLGSSGYNEQFF
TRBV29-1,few,CSVAGQGGVNTEAFF
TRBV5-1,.,CASSLVVGGDYGYTF